The T cell receptor (beta chain) under discussion was sequenced for a study of OX40 agonist ivuxolimab in advanced cancers. Study-level information: While on treatment, patients had intravenous ivuxolimab at 0.01 to 10 mg/kg every 2 weeks.

Method: immunoSEQ multiplex PCR; TCRdb's copy keeps in-frame clones and lacks some. The sample records 75,000 to 100,000 clones, around 80% being singletons. The CDR3 length is 13 residues. From germline, CDR1 is SGDLS and CDR2 YYNGEE. The V gene lost 4 bases and the J gene lost 6 bases, with 12 bases spanning the gap. General study points: Researchers report that CD8+ T cells had, on average, more expanded clones than CD4+. Clonal expansion among partial responders at 0.1-3.0 mg/kg ranked near the lowest.

A note on this clone: Its antigen is still unknown.

The sample in question was CD4+ or CD8+ T cells sorted from blood, obtained in a trial of the OX40 agonist ivuxolimab. The origin of this receptor is an adult with an advanced solid tumor such as melanoma, head and neck, liver or kidney cancer. The V and J genes are TRBV9 and TRBJ2-3; D ambiguous. CDR3 sequence: CASSPQVADTQYF. In DNA form, the CDR3 reads TGTGCCAGCAGCCCCCAGGTGGCGGATACGCAGTATTTT.